This T cell receptor beta chain is drawn from a study of Graves' ophthalmopathy and Graves' hyperthyroidism. Turning to the study itself: Peripheral blood was gathered at first diagnosis, ahead of any treatment whatsoever.

Certain patients were not enrolled. These were patients with other autoimmune diseases, uncontrolled infections, pregnancy or lactation. This clonotype came up a few times. Its target is not known. Using RNA transcripts, the TCR beta CDR3 regions were amplified. First-round RT-PCR used HTBI primers; second-round multiplex PCR followed. TCRdb passed the multiplex PCR reads through MiXCR, listing each CDR3 protein once. The sample includes hundreds of thousands of distinct CDR3 sequences, roughly 41% of them seen just once. Findings of the study overall: Most clonotypes expanded in thyroid above 0.001 frequency were present in blood too.

The germline gives CDR1 MNHEY, CDR2 SVGAGI. The CDR3 is 15 amino acids. Trimming took off 0 bases at V and 4 bases at J, with 10 bases between the two ends. This clonotype was obtained from an adult man with Graves' ophthalmopathy. Sequencing was carried out using peripheral blood. The rearrangement joins TRBV6-5 to TRBJ1-5; D remains ambiguous. CDR3 residues: CASSYSWEGNQPQHF. CDR3 DNA sequence: TGTGCCAGCAGTTACTCTTGGGAGGGAAATCAGCCCCAGCATTTT.